The 5 T cell receptor beta chains in this list originate from one sample, sequenced in a study of regulatory T cells in long-lasting Graves disease. Noted time point: persistent/refractory GD, antithyroid drugs over 5 years with positive TRAb. Making the TCR library involved RNA that had been extracted from PBMCs. Assembly of TCR beta libraries relied on iRepertoire HTBI primers together with Arm-PCR of CDR3 regions. TCRdb processed the multiplex PCR reads anew with MiXCR; each CDR3 protein has one entry. The repertoire includes about 430,000 distinct CDR3 sequences, 21% of them detected once, and around an eighth sits in the top ten. The starting material was peripheral blood mononuclear cells (PBMCs), obtained when the disease was refractory, from a patient treated with antithyroid drugs. These receptors were obtained from a female donor with Graves disease.

This clonotype was counted many times. The V gene is TRBV28, the J gene TRBJ2-7; 7 bases are a match to TRBD1. The junction had 7 bases not matched to a gene; V was cut back by 4 bases and J by 4 bases. CDR1 MDHEN and CDR2 SYDVKM come from the germline V gene. CDR3 length: 14 residues. The CDR3 DNA reads TGTGCCAGCAGTTCCCGACAGGGTATGTACGAGCAGTACTTC. Its translation is CASSSRQGMYEQYF.

The chain has TRBV28 and TRBJ2-3; 8 nucleotides match TRBD1. The CDR3 length is 16 residues. Germline V gene lookup returns CDR1 MDHEN and CDR2 SYDVKM. Losses at the gene ends were 3 bases for V and 2 bases for J; bases not matched to a gene: 7. CDR3 coding DNA: TGTGCCAGCAGTTTCAGGGGGCTAGCCCACACAGATACGCAGTATTTT. Translating it yields CASSFRGLAHTDTQYF.

This clonotype was found a few times. The chain couples TRBV12-3 or TRBV12-4 to TRBJ2-2, with a possible D match to TRBD2 (6 bases). The CDR3 extends over 15 amino acids. Trimming removed 7 bases from V and 2 bases from J, with 14 bases in between. Here the CDR3 DNA reads TGTGCCAGCAAGGGAGGACTAACAAACACCGGGGAGCTGTTTTTT. It is translated as CASKGGLTNTGELFF.

The chain is built from TRBV30 and TRBJ1-3; 8 bases map to TRBD1. Germline values: CDR1 GTSNPN, CDR2 SVGIG (reference sequence). This CDR3 contains 13 residues. The V segment lost 6 bases and the J segment 3 bases; nucleotides outside the gene matches: 4. Here the CDR3 DNA reads TGTGCCTGTCAAGACAGGGGTGGAAACACCATATATTTT. Protein: CACQDRGGNTIYF. The entire variable domain, with the rest obtained from reference TRBV30 and TRBJ1-3, is as follows: SQTIHQWPATLVQPVGSPLSLECTVEGTSNPNLYWYRQAAGRGLQLLFYSVGIGQISSEVPQNLSASRPQDRQFILSSKKLLLSDSGFYLCACQDRGGNTIYFGEGSWLTVV.

This clonotype was observed at least ten times. V and J are TRBV28 and TRBJ1-4; 8 nucleotides align to TRBD1. Germline trimming cut 5 bases from V and 7 bases from J; bases unmatched to any gene: 9. The CDR3 totals 15 residues. Germline-derived CDR1 and CDR2 are MDHEN and SYDVKM. CDR3 bases: TGTGCCAGCAGTACCCCTACAGGGGGAGGTGAAAAACTGTTTTTT. As protein: CASSTPTGGGEKLFF.